The clone carrying this TCR beta chain showed up just once. Profiled with immunoSEQ multiplex PCR; TCRdb holds only in-frame clones, not every one. The profile shows roughly 200,000 clones, 90% to 95% of them singletons. This record belongs to a study of control samples from healthy donors and cancer patients. The length of the CDR3 is 16 residues. The TCR sequence derives from a young man in good health. V usage is TRBV1 and J usage is TRBJ2-7; TRBD2, as called in the table, went unchecked against the DNA. TRBV1 is described as a pseudogene. The source material was blood. The CDR3 bases are TGCACCAGCAGCACTCCGGGGGGCGGGGGACTCTACGAGCAGTACTTC. It encodes CTSSTPGGGGLYEQYF.